The sequence of this TCR beta chain was determined in a study of T cells in tumors after PD-1 blockade. On the study more broadly: Daily vismodegib 150 mg continued in a subset of anti-PD-1-treated patients. Findings and limits, study-wide: Peripheral recruitment is suggested, as some novel exhausted tumor clones were in pre-treatment blood. Squamous carcinoma: around 50% of expanded exhausted clones novel, versus 25% to 30% of other expanded CD8+ clones.

Method: immunoSEQ multiplex PCR; TCRdb's copy keeps in-frame clones and lacks some. The table records 10,000 to 15,000 clones, around 68% of them present only once. Germline V gives CDR1 SGHRS, CDR2 YFSETQ. The CDR3 is 16 residues long. The J segment lost 5 bases and the V segment lost 0 bases, leaving 6 bases of the junction unmatched. This clone showed up just a few times. Antigen unknown. The sequence derives from a human donor with cutaneous squamous cell carcinoma. J is TRBJ2-1 and V is TRBV5-1; 9 positions agree with TRBD2. The specimen was tumor tissue, collected before anti-PD-1 treatment. The CDR3 coding sequence is TGCGCCAGCAGCTTGGTCCGGACTAGCGTAGACAATGAGCAGTTCTTC. Translating gives CASSLVRTSVDNEQFF.